The present entry profiles one TCR beta chain with its context. The CDR3 has 15 residues. V was clipped by 3 bases and J by 4 bases; unmatched bases: 7. Looked up from germline, CDR1 is ENHRY and CDR2 is SYGVKD. These data are taken from a study of blood T cell repertoires in COVID-19. Study-wide background: Two negative PCRs, clearance, or symptom resolution had been documented for recovered Cohort 3 donors.

Living in roughly 23 US areas, the participants were between roughly 18 and 90 years of age. Study processing details: Scientists estimated how many nucleated cells there were by amplifying reference gene primers. The table came from immunoSEQ multiplex PCR; TCRdb's copy has only in-frame clones and leaves some out. The V and J calls and the clone size are those of that table, but D and trimming were determined from the DNA. The data hold hundreds of thousands of clones, with roughly nine tenths observed a single time. The receptor was derived from a woman aged 45-60 years in a cohort exposed to, infected with or recovered from COVID-19 (not recorded which). J is TRBJ2-5 and V is TRBV10-3, with 8 bases identical to TRBD1. Sequenced sample: PBMCs or T cells enriched from blood (not recorded which). CDR3 amino acids: CAISDPAGGLETQYF. The CDR3 DNA reads TGTGCCATCAGTGATCCCGCAGGGGGCCTAGAGACCCAGTACTTC.